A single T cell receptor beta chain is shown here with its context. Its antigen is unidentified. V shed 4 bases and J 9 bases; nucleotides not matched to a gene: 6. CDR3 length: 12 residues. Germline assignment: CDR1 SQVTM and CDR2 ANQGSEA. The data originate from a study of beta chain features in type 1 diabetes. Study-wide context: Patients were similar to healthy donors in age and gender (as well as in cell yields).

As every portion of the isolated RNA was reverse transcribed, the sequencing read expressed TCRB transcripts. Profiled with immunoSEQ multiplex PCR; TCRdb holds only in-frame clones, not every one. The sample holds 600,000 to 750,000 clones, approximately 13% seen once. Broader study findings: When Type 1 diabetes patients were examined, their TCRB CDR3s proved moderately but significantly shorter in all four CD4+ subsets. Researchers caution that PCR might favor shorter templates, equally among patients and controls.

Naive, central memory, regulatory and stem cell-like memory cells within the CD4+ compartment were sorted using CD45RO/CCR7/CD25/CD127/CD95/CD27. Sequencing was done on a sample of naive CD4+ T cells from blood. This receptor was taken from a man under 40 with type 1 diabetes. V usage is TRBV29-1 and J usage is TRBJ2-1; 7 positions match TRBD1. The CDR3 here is CSVVRQGGEQFF. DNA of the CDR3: TGCAGCGTTGTCCGACAGGGCGGTGAGCAGTTCTTC.